This record covers a single T cell receptor (beta chain). Antigen unknown. TCRdb reprocessed the 5' RACE reads and reports one entry per CDR3 protein, with no DNA. Its clone listing holds 300,000 to 450,000 distinct CDR3 sequences. This sample was taken from a study of T cells expressing NK-cell markers. Study at large: The authors derived TCR beta repertoires from sorted CD3+CD56+NKG2C+, CD3+CD56+NKG2C- and CD3+CD56-NKG2C+ T cells. Whole-study results and caveats: Of CD8+ T cells, 1.0-7.0% belonged to dominant NKG2C+ clonotypes in 5 or 6 donors. Where several donors were concerned, these clonotypes also led the CD3+CD56-NKG2C+ fraction.

The CDR3 length is 18 residues. Germline CDR1 is SGHAT and CDR2 is FQNNGV. This sequence was found in a man between 18 and 69 years old in good health. The chain has TRBV11-2 and TRBJ2-2; TCRdb indicates TRBD2, and absent DNA this call remains unverified. Sequencing used blood T cells: a sorted CD56 or NKG2C T cell subset, CD4+ or CD8+ T cells, or bulk PBMC T cells (not recorded which). CDR3 protein: CASSLQIAGATGTGELFF.